This T cell receptor (beta chain) was retrieved from a study of T cell repertoires in cytomegalovirus infection. Study-level background: Based on public TCR beta signatures, there were indications of CMV infection and of a matching HLA type. Study results and limitations: Cumulative public TCR beta family frequency identified CMV carriers with the relevant HLA.

This clonotype appeared many times. Its cognate antigen is unknown. MiXCR, run by TCRdb on the reads, gives a single entry per CDR3 protein. The sample lists about 140,000 distinct CDR3 sequences, about 6.3% occurring once. Germline loops: CDR1 SGHTA, CDR2 FQGNSA. V trimming: 2 bases; J trimming: 0 bases; junction bases outside the gene matches: 9. This CDR3 spans 18 amino acids. The sample comprised PBMCs. The rearrangement links TRBV7-2 to TRBJ2-1, with TRBD1 matching over 8 bases. The receptor's source is a human donor in good health (CMV status not recorded). Some clones in this sample may be carry-over from other donors' samples. CDR3 DNA: TGTGCCAGCAGCTTACCCACAGGGGGTGCGAGCTCCTACAATGAGCAGTTCTTC. Translating it yields CASSLPTGGASSYNEQFF.